What follows are 20 T cell receptor beta chains derived from one specimen sequenced in a study of cytomegalovirus exposure and HLA in healthy donors (dated 2017 in TCRdb). Libraries were made using the immunoSEQ multiplex PCR assay. A mixture of 60 forward primers for TCR Vbeta segments and 13 reverse primers for TCR Jbeta segments was used in the multiplex PCR. Here the immuneACCESS table is served through TCRdb, limited to in-frame sequences with V and J called. Missing clones are a known gap in these copies; in checked studies unresolved V genes cover under half, and the rest lacks a known reason. This sample is represented by 100,000 to 150,000 clones; roughly 80% of them were singletons. The top ten clones comprise approximately 1.1% of the sample. Sequencing was done on a sample of PBMCs. The source is a boy younger than 18 in good health and CMV-seronegative.

The chain combines TRBV30 with TRBJ2-1; 10 nucleotides agree with TRBD1. V lost 2 bases to trimming and J lost 9 bases; unmatched junction nucleotides: 10. Looked up from germline, CDR1 is GTSNPN and CDR2 is SVGIG (reference sequence). The CDR3 is 15 amino acids. The CDR3 region has the DNA TGTGCCTGGAGTTATACCGGGACAGGGGCGGTTGAGCAGTTCTTC. Protein sequence: CAWSYTGTGAVEQFF.

J is TRBJ1-5 and V is TRBV25-1; a weak D match, TRBD1 (5 bases). Germline-derived CDR1 and CDR2 are MGHDK and SYGVNS. V lost 1 base and J 2 bases, leaving 18 bases between the germline ends. There are 18 residues in the CDR3. The CDR3, as DNA: TGTGCCAGCAGTGAATCCGGTCAGGGTCGGTTGGGCAATCAGCCCCAGCATTTT. Translating it yields CASSESGQGRLGNQPQHF.

V is TRBV13 and J is TRBJ2-1, with D unresolved. The CDR3 runs 13 residues. V lost 8 bases to trimming and J lost 7 bases, with 15 bases between them. Germline assignment: CDR1 PRHDT and CDR2 FYEKMQ (reference sequence). CDR3 nucleotides: TGTGCCAGCGCTCCGGCCCCAGGAAATGAGCAGTTCTTC. This translates into CASAPAPGNEQFF.

The chain links TRBV7-8 to TRBJ1-1, with D hard to call. The length of the CDR3 is 13 residues. Trimming pared 2 bases from V and 4 bases from J, leaving 8 bases between. CDR1 is SGHVS and CDR2 is FQNEAQ in the germline V gene. In DNA, the CDR3 is TGTGCCAGCAGCTTAATCAGTGGCACTGAAGCTTTCTTT. It codes for CASSLISGTEAFF.

This chain joins TRBV6-5 and TRBJ2-3; D remains unclear. This CDR3 is 13 amino acids long. Trimming took 0 bases from V and 5 from J, leaving 6 bases between them. From germline, CDR1 is MNHEY and CDR2 SVGAGI. The CDR3 region has the DNA TGTGCCAGCAGTTACTCGGGCCGAGATACGCAGTATTTT. This codes for CASSYSGRDTQYF.

The CDR3 spells CAWSTLGTGDQPQHF. CDR3 coding DNA: TGTGCCTGGAGTACCCTCGGGACAGGGGATCAGCCCCAGCATTTT. The chain uses TRBV30 and TRBJ1-5; 10 positions agree with TRBD1. The germline gives CDR1 GTSNPN, CDR2 SVGIG (reference sequence). The CDR3 loop spans 15 amino acids. Trimming cost V 2 bases and J 5 bases; bases outside gene matches: 6.

This sequence joins TRBV7-2 and TRBJ2-1, with 8 bases identical to TRBD2. This CDR3 contains 15 residues. The ends lost 5 bases at V and 6 bases at J; junction bases unmatched: 9. Germline CDR1 is SGHTA and CDR2 is FQGNSA. CDR3 sequence reads: CASSPGAGAGNEQFF. As DNA, the CDR3 is TGTGCCAGCAGCCCAGGAGCGGGAGCGGGCAATGAGCAGTTCTTC. The full variable domain, in which reference TRBV7-2 and TRBJ2-1 provide the parts outside the CDR3, is GAGVSQSPSNKVTEKGKDVELRCDPISGHTALYWYRQSLGQGLEFLIYFQGNSAPDKSGLPSDRFSAERTGGSVSTLTIQRTQQEDSAVYLCASSPGAGAGNEQFFGPGTRLTVL.

This clone showed up just a few times. The rearrangement uses TRBV9 and TRBJ2-1; 9 bases are shared with TRBD2. Trimming cost V 1 base and J 8 bases; bases outside gene matches: 19. Germline CDR1 is SGDLS and CDR2 is YYNGEE. This CDR3 region has 19 residues. CDR3 nucleotide sequence: TGTGCCAGCAGCGTAAACCCCGATCCTCCTAGCGGGATAGGCGATGAGCAGTTCTTC. It specifies CASSVNPDPPSGIGDEQFF.

The chain carries TRBV30 and TRBJ2-1, with 9 bases lining up with TRBD2. The V gene's germline CDR1 is GTSNPN and CDR2 SVGIG (reference sequence). V was clipped by 0 bases and J by 9 bases; unmatched bases: 9. CDR3 size: 15 residues. This CDR3 is CAWSVSLAGKTEQFF. The CDR3 DNA reads TGTGCCTGGAGTGTTAGCCTAGCGGGAAAGACTGAGCAGTTCTTC. Full variable domain (remainder filled in from reference TRBV30 and TRBJ2-1): SQTIHQWPATLVQPVGSPLSLECTVEGTSNPNLYWYRQAAGRGLQLLFYSVGIGQISSEVPQNLSASRPQDRQFILSSKKLLLSDSGFYLCAWSVSLAGKTEQFFGPGTRLTVL.

The rearrangement uses TRBV12-5 and TRBJ2-3; 10 bases fit TRBD1. The CDR3 is 19 amino acids. Losses at the gene ends were 1 base for V and 0 bases for J; bases not matched to a gene: 10. Looked up from germline, CDR1 is LGHNT and CDR2 is FRNRAP. The CDR3 protein is CASGLASRDRGNSTDTQYF. The CDR3 coding sequence is TGTGCTAGTGGTTTGGCGTCCCGGGACAGGGGCAATAGCACAGATACGCAGTATTTT. The full variable domain, its missing parts supplied by reference TRBV12-5 and TRBJ2-3, is DARVTQTPRHKVTEMGQEVTMRCQPILGHNTVFWYRQTMMQGLELLAYFRNRAPLDDSGMPKDRFSAEMPDATLATLKIQPSEPRDSAVYFCASGLASRDRGNSTDTQYFGPGTRLTVL.

V is TRBV29-1 and J is TRBJ2-5; a weak D match, TRBD1 (5 bases). The DNA end favors TRBJ2-7, so the J call may be wrong. Germline V gene sequence: CDR1 SQVTM, CDR2 ANQGSEA. The CDR3 consists of 13 residues. The CDR3 DNA follows: TGCAGCGTCTCCGACAGTAATTCCTACGAGCAGTACTTC. Protein: CSVSDSNSYEQYF.

V gene TRBV2 combines with J gene TRBJ2-3, with a weak D call TRBD2 (5 bases). Germline V gives CDR1 SNHLY, CDR2 FYNNEI. The CDR3 extends over 18 amino acids. Trimming took 1 base from V and 5 from J, leaving 22 bases between them. Written as DNA, the CDR3 is TGTGCCAGCAGTGAAGATCGGATAGCGAGGGTCCGGTTAGATACGCAGTATTTT. Residues: CASSEDRIARVRLDTQYF.

This chain links TRBV6-4 with TRBJ2-3; perhaps TRBD2 as D (5 bases). Deletions cut 5 bases from V and 1 base from J, with 13 bases between. CDR1 is MRHNA and CDR2 is SNTAGT in the germline V gene. The CDR3 consists of 15 residues. The CDR3 spells CASSRTGGGTDTQYF. The DNA of the CDR3 is TGTGCCAGCAGTAGGACCGGAGGCGGCACAGATACGCAGTATTTT.

This sequence joins TRBV4-2 and TRBJ2-3, with 7 nucleotides matching TRBD1. The CDR3 has 15 residues. Germline V gives CDR1 LGHNA, CDR2 YNFKEQ. J lost 1 base, V lost 4 bases, and 5 bases had no gene match. The CDR3 loop reads CASSPYRGGTDTQYF. The CDR3 nucleotides are TGTGCCAGCAGCCCTTACAGGGGTGGCACAGATACGCAGTATTTT.

This chain uses TRBV6-5 with TRBJ1-1; 8 positions match TRBD1. Germline CDR1 MNHEY, CDR2 SVGAGI. Trimming removed 3 bases from V and 5 bases from J; junction bases left unmatched: 8. This CDR3 is built from 15 residues. CDR3: CASSYGTGTTTEAFF. The DNA of the CDR3 is TGTGCCAGCAGTTATGGGACAGGCACCACGACTGAAGCTTTCTTT.

This rearrangement joins TRBV5-8 to TRBJ2-7; 9 nucleotides match TRBD2. V lost 0 bases and J lost 2; bases outside the gene matches: 3. The germline gives CDR1 SGHTS, CDR2 YDEGEE. This CDR3 has 15 residues. CDR3 loop: CASSLVASGTYEQYF. The CDR3 nucleotides are TGTGCCAGCAGCTTGGTGGCTAGCGGGACCTACGAGCAGTACTTC. Drawing the rest from reference TRBV5-8 and TRBJ2-7, the complete variable domain is EAGVTQSPTHLIKTRGQQATLRCSPISGHTSVYWYQQALGLGLQFLLWYDEGEERNRGNFPPRFSGRQFPNYSSELNVNALELEDSALYLCASSLVASGTYEQYFGPGTRLTVT.

The chain recombines TRBV5-4 with TRBJ2-1; 13 positions agree with TRBD2. The germline CDR1 and CDR2 sequences are SGHNT and YYREEE (reference sequence). The CDR3 runs 16 residues. Trimming at V came to 4 bases and at J to 3 bases, leaving 4 bases not matched to a gene. The CDR3 region has the DNA TGTGCCAGCAGCCCAAGGACTAGCGGGAGCTACAATGAGCAGTTCTTC. Amino acids: CASSPRTSGSYNEQFF.

A single count supports this clone. J is TRBJ1-4 and V is TRBV7-9; D possibly corresponds to TRBD1 (5 bases). The CDR3 loop spans 16 amino acids. V was shortened by 4 bases and J by 11 bases, with 23 bases between the two germline ends. CDR1 and CDR2 (germline): SEHNR, FQNEAQ (reference sequence). The CDR3 here is CASSSTPRPPEGKLFF. CDR3 DNA: TGTGCCAGCAGCTCGACCCCAAGACCGCCGGAGGGGAAACTGTTTTTT.

V and J are TRBV5-4 and TRBJ1-1; TRBD1 is a possible D gene (5 bases). The CDR3 consists of 18 residues. Germline CDR1 and CDR2: SGHNT and YYREEE (reference sequence). Trimming shortened V by 4 bases and J by 3 bases, and 25 bases separated the two germline ends. CDR3 residues: CASSQLTPDVGRYTEAFF. The CDR3 nucleotides are TGTGCCAGCAGCCAGTTGACCCCGGACGTGGGGCGGTACACTGAAGCTTTCTTT.

This clone has only a few counts. The chain couples TRBV27 to TRBJ1-1, with TRBD1 as a possible D gene (5 bases). Germline V gives CDR1 MNHEY, CDR2 SMNVEV (reference sequence). The CDR3 has 15 residues. Trimming took 7 bases from V and 5 from J, leaving 20 bases between them. The CDR3 DNA is TGTGCCAGCACCCCATGGGGGGGGTTGGGTACTGAAGCTTTCTTT. Protein product: CASTPWGGLGTEAFF.